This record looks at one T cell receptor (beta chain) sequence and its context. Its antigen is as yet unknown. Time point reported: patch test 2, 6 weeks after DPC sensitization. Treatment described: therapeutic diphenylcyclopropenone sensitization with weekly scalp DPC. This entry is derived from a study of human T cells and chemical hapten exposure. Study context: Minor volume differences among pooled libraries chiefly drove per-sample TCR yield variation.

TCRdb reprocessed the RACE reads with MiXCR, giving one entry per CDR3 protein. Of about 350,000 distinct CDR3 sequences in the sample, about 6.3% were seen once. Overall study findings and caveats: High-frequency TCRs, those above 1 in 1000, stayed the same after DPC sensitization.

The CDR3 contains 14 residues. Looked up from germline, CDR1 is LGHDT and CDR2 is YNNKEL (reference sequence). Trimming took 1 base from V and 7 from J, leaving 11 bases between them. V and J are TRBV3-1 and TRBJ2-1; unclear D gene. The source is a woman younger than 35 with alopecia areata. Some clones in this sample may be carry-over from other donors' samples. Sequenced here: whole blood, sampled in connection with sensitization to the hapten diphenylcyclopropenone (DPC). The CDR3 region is CASSQVGHRNEQFF. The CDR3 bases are TGTGCCAGCAGCCAAGTCGGCCATCGGAATGAGCAGTTCTTC.